This T cell receptor (beta chain) came from a study of blood T cells in healthy people across ages. Peripheral blood was drawn, ten milliliters per donor. Germline V CDR1 and CDR2: SQVTM, ANQGSEA. The CDR3 runs to 10 residues. V shed 3 bases and J shed 10 bases, with 8 bases lying between them. Through a sample-barcoded 5' primer and a J-beta primer mix, a second PCR was run for about 6 to 11 cycles. Each cDNA molecule received a tag from a template-switch adaptor that had 12 random nucleotides. Per sample, CDR3-containing paired-end reads numbered at least 2.5 million. One entry per CDR3 protein, called by TCRdb with MiXCR from the 5' RACE reads. Of 1.5 million to 2 million distinct CDR3 sequences listed, around half are singletons. General study results and limits: Both naive CD4+ cell counts and diversity were greater in long-lived donors than in aged donors.

A remark on this clonotype: Antigen unknown.

The sequence was collected from a woman aged 40 to 50 in good health. The material sequenced was blood. V usage is TRBV29-1 and J usage is TRBJ2-3; no clear D. The CDR3 is CSVEGVAQYF. In DNA, the CDR3 is TGCAGCGTTGAGGGCGTGGCGCAGTATTTT.